A selection of T cell receptor beta chains follows, all from one sample in a study of CXCR3-negative and CXCR3-positive naive CD8 T cells. TCRdb derives one entry per CDR3 protein from the 5' RACE reads, leaving out DNA. This sample's table has 50,000 to 60,000 distinct CDR3 sequences. Sequencing used naive CXCR3+ CD8+ T cells from blood. These receptors were taken from a human donor in good health. Some clones in this sample may be carry-over from other donors' samples. Both conserved end residues are part of each CDR3.

J | V | CDR3
TRBJ1-3 | TRBV9 | CASSIRTEGNTIYF
TRBJ2-1 | TRBV7-8 | CASSLAMGNEQFF
TRBJ2-7 | TRBV19 | CASSPGTGRYEQYF
TRBJ2-5 | TRBV10-3 | CAISESAGETQYF
TRBJ2-7 | TRBV6-5 | CASSQLPGQGYEQYF
TRBJ2-1 | TRBV14 | CASSQRDRYNEQFF
TRBJ2-7 | TRBV7-9 | CASSLVPVPQGSYEQYF
TRBJ1-4 | TRBV7-2 | CASFEADNEKLFF
TRBJ1-5 | TRBV6-5 | CASSYGWLQPQHF
TRBJ2-3 | TRBV7-3 | CASSLIGGVTDTQYF
TRBJ2-1 | TRBV9 | CASSSDRAPPYNEQFF
TRBJ2-1 | TRBV4-2 | CASSPEFSSYNEQFF
TRBJ2-1 | TRBV18 | CASSPGGQPTYNEQFF
TRBJ2-7 | TRBV20-1 | CSATWTGAEQYF
TRBJ2-7 | TRBV29-1 | CSVVKLDPYEQYF
TRBJ2-7 | TRBV3-1 | CASSRALPYEQYF
TRBJ2-3 | TRBV6-6 | CASSYSGPGNARGDTQYF